This T cell receptor (beta chain) was recorded in a study of blood T cells in healthy people across ages (dated by TCRdb to between 2015 and 2017). As for the study more broadly: Template switching captured roughly one uniquely barcoded TCR beta cDNA molecule per two T cells in model experiments. The donors were split into four age groups: young (average around 15 years), middle-aged (over 35), aged (about 62) and long-lived (over 75). To track age-related changes in TCR beta repertoire diversity, the study relied on deep sequencing normalized with unique cDNA molecular identifiers. To avoid experimental bias, donors of different ages were spread randomly across the sequencing lanes. Using the same blood draw, the study looked at two additional independent replicas of 1 million unique cDNA reads for two donors, one aged 18 to 30 and the other aged 80 or older. Summary of the overall study and its limitations: Since profiling was done on bulk unsorted PBMCs, naive and antigen-experienced compartments could not be conclusively compared. The percentage of naive T cells measured by flow cytometry correlated strongly with observed TCR beta diversity. Estimates of total diversity based on one million sequenced T cells were regarded as lower bounds and as underestimates. Because donor CMV infection status was unknown, age-related changes in expanded clonotypes were potentially confounded. As age increased, observed TCR beta diversity per million T cells dropped in a roughly linear way, and a significant reduction was already evident by age 40. Compared with the aged group, the long-lived group had more naive CD4+ T cells, fewer expanded clones and increased TCR diversity, suggesting age selection.

Comments on this clonotype: Which antigen it targets is not known. No much larger clonotype is one base removed from it; base qualities were not supplied.

Donors were 30 to 45 systemically healthy Caucasian individuals from Russia aged roughly 6 to 95 years. Approximately 9.3 milliliters of peripheral blood were collected from each donor into EDTA-treated Vacutainer tubes. Ficoll-Paque density-gradient centrifugation was used to isolate PBMCs, with at least 6.5 million per sample. Total RNA was extracted from PBMCs with Trizol reagent, with at least 5 micrograms obtained per sample. For every donor, an aliquot of PBMCs went through flow cytometry to measure the percentages of naive CD45RAhigh/CD27high T cells. Receptor libraries were prepared by 5' RACE. The listed sequencing device is Illumina HiSeq 2500. A second PCR of roughly 6 to 11 cycles was run with a J-beta primer mix and a sample-barcoded 5' primer. A unique molecular identifier was introduced onto each TCR beta cDNA molecule by a template-switch 5' adaptor carrying 12 random nucleotides. At least 3 million CDR3-containing paired-end reads were obtained from each sample. First-strand cDNA synthesis was performed from all RNA using the Mint cDNA synthesis kit, with priming by a TRBC-specific oligonucleotide. All cDNA was treated with uracil-DNA glycosylase and then went through a first 18-cycle PCR with the universal primers M1SS and BC2_uni_R. The authors' analysis ran thus. Each sample was normalized by randomly selecting 1 million high-quality reads, each carrying a distinct molecular identifier. Reads with shared molecular identifiers were discarded instead of being binned into consensus sequences. CDR3 identification, clonotype clustering and error correction used MiTCR with a Q25 quality threshold and the strictest error-elimination algorithm. Lower-bound total TCR beta diversity was estimated with a nonparametric unseen species model using Euler transformation. TCRdb reprocessing: public reads trimmed at Q25 with fastp, clones called with MiXCR, in-frame beta chains kept. CDR3 protein duplicates are merged, each entry listing the most common genes and DNA. These V and J calls originate from TCRdb's pipeline instead of the authors' own analysis. For this sample the table gives about a million distinct CDR3 sequences, of which around 54% were detected only once. The top ten clonotypes cover around 21% of the sample.

This TCR was recovered from a woman aged 60 to 75 in good health. Sample: blood.

CDR3 reads: CASREGSGSSYEQYF. The base sequence is TGTGCCAGCAGGGAGGGGAGCGGCAGCTCCTACGAGCAGTACTTC. Recombination linked TRBV2 to TRBJ2-7; the D segment could be TRBD2, given 6 matching bases. There are 15 amino acids in the CDR3, from cysteine to phenylalanine inclusive. Just the 45-base CDR3 DNA is kept, in frame starting at base 1. A distance of 15 bases separates the germline ends of V and J, which lose 6 bases and 0 bases respectively. Taken from the germline V gene, the CDR1 and CDR2 loops are SNHLY and FYNNEI.